The 22 T cell receptor beta chains in this list originate from one sample, sequenced in a study of regulatory T cells in long-lasting Graves disease. HTBI primers from iRepertoire and Arm-PCR of CDR3 regions yielded the TCR beta libraries. TCRdb re-called the multiplex PCR reads with MiXCR, one entry per CDR3 protein. The sample has around 450,000 distinct CDR3 sequences, under 15% seen once. Time point here: newly diagnosed GD, antithyroid drugs for less than 3 months. PBMCs provided the RNA from which the TCR library was made. The same data also contributed to another study, on T cells in Graves' hyperthyroidism and ophthalmopathy.

The material was peripheral blood mononuclear cells (PBMCs), obtained at new diagnosis, from a patient treated with antithyroid drugs. The receptors come from a woman younger than 45 with Graves disease.

In its sample, this clonotype was seen many times. The CDR3, as DNA: TGCGCCAGCAGCTTGGACCGACTCAGAAACAGGGGGCACACTGAAGCTTTCTTT. Its protein product is CASSLDRLRNRGHTEAFF. The rearrangement uses TRBV5-1 and TRBJ1-1, with 9 bases lining up with TRBD1. Germline CDR1 reads SGHRS; CDR2 reads YFSETQ. The junction had 12 bases not matched to a gene; V was cut back by 0 bases and J by 3 bases. This CDR3 has 18 amino acids. Together with reference TRBV5-1 and TRBJ1-1, the CDR3 gives the full variable domain: KAGVTQTPRYLIKTRGQQVTLSCSPISGHRSVSWYQQTPGQGLQFLFEYFSETQRNKGNFPGRFSGRQFSNSRSEMNVSTLELGDSALYLCASSLDRLRNRGHTEAFFGQGTRLTVV.

This clonotype appeared many times. This chain links TRBV14 with TRBJ1-1; no clear D gene. The CDR3 has 15 residues. V gave up 0 bases and J gave up 7 bases, with 15 bases separating them. Germline V CDR1 and CDR2: SGHDN, FVKESK. The CDR3 is CASSQERTLYVEAFF. CDR3 sequence (DNA): TGTGCCAGCAGCCAAGAAAGGACCCTGTACGTTGAAGCTTTCTTT.

This clonotype showed up many times. The junction departs from germline at one end; a sequencing error may be responsible. The chain uses TRBV5-5 and TRBJ2-6, with D possibly called TRBD1 or TRBD2 (5 bases each). The CDR3 sequence is 18 residues long. The germline CDR1 and CDR2 sequences are SGHKS and YYEKEE (reference sequence). For the CDR3, the DNA is TGCGCCAGCAGCTTGGGGCCCACGGGAAGCTCTGGGGCCAACGTCCTGACTTTC. Its protein product is CASSLGPTGSSGANVLTF.

At least ten counts were recorded for this clonotype. The chain carries TRBV24-1 and TRBJ2-1, with D possibly TRBD2 on 6 matching bases. Per germline, CDR1 KGHDR and CDR2 SFDVKD. The CDR3 runs 16 residues. V was pared by 1 base and J by 5 bases, with 14 bases between. The CDR3 sequence: CATSDLNQRVHNEQFF. The DNA for the CDR3 is TGTGCCACCAGTGATTTAAACCAGCGGGTTCACAATGAGCAGTTCTTC.

The chain is built from TRBV10-2 and TRBJ2-7, with D perhaps matching TRBD1 (6 bases). Trimming removed 8 bases from V and 2 bases from J, with 16 bases in between. The germline V gene encodes CDR1 WSHSY and CDR2 SAAADI. The CDR3 totals 14 residues. CDR3 sequence: CASRQDLYPYEQYF. The DNA of the CDR3 is TGCGCCAGCCGACAGGACCTTTACCCCTACGAGCAGTACTTC.

The table lists this clonotype with a few counts. The J gene is TRBJ2-1, the V gene TRBV5-1, with TRBD2 as a possible D gene (5 bases). The length of the CDR3 is 14 residues. The V gene's germline CDR1 is SGHRS and CDR2 YFSETQ. V lost 4 bases, J lost 5 bases, and 13 bases lay in between. In nucleotides, the CDR3 is TGCGCCAGCAGCGGCGGGCCGGCGGACAATGAGCAGTTCTTC. Translation gives CASSGGPADNEQFF.

The chain recombines TRBV7-9 with TRBJ2-1; D uncertain. The germline CDR1 and CDR2 sequences are SEHNR and FQNEAQ (reference sequence). Trimming shortened V by 0 bases and J by 9 bases, and 12 bases separated the two germline ends. The CDR3 covers 14 residues. The CDR3 spells CASSLASSGGEQFF. The DNA of the CDR3 is TGTGCCAGCAGCTTAGCATCCTCGGGCGGTGAGCAGTTCTTC.

The table lists this clonotype with many counts. This rearrangement joins TRBV27 to TRBJ2-5; the match to TRBD2 covers 8 bases. The V gene end was trimmed by 3 bases and the J gene end by 4 bases; junction bases not matched to a gene: 7. The CDR3 length is 15 residues. Germline V lookup: CDR1 MNHEY, CDR2 SMNVEV (reference sequence). CDR3 DNA: TGTGCCAGCAGTTTTACCAGCGGGAGAGGAGAGACCCAGTACTTC. It codes for CASSFTSGRGETQYF.

This clonotype was observed a few times. The gene calls are TRBV19 and TRBJ1-5, with TRBD1 matching over 7 bases. The germline CDR1 and CDR2 sequences are LNHDA and SQIVND (reference sequence). The CDR3 loop spans 15 amino acids. With V trimmed by 3 bases and J by 2 bases, 4 bases remained unmatched. CDR3 region: CASSMIGQGNQPQHF. The CDR3 DNA is TGTGCCAGTAGTATGATCGGACAGGGCAATCAGCCCCAGCATTTT.

This clonotype has a count of ten or more. This sequence joins TRBV7-9 and TRBJ2-7, with D perhaps assigned TRBD1 or TRBD2 (5 bases each). V lost 0 bases and J lost 3, with 18 bases in between. This CDR3 has 17 residues. Germline V gene data show CDR1 as SEHNR and CDR2 as FQNEAQ (reference sequence). In nucleotides, the CDR3 is TGTGCCAGCAGCTTAGCCTTGGGGACGCTCACCAACTACGAGCAGTACTTC. Amino acid sequence: CASSLALGTLTNYEQYF.

This clonotype was observed a few times. This is likely a read error, given that the CDR3 carries no conserved phenylalanine or tryptophan at its end. This chain links TRBV7-8 with TRBJ1-1; TRBD1 is a possible D gene (5 bases). Trimming took 8 bases from V and 1 from J, leaving 23 bases between them. The CDR3 is 17 amino acids. Germline V gene lookup returns CDR1 SGHVS and CDR2 FQNEAQ. As DNA, the CDR3 is TGTGCCAGCCAGATGTACAGACCGGGACGGAAGAACACTGAAGCTTTCCTT. Protein sequence: CASQMYRPGRKNTEAFL.

This clonotype was found many times. The chain employs TRBV12-3 or TRBV12-4 and TRBJ2-7, with D maybe TRBD1 (6 bases). This CDR3 has 14 amino acids. Trimming shortened V by 0 bases and J by 6 bases, and 12 bases separated the two germline ends. The CDR3 nucleotides read TGTGCCAGCAGTTTAGCGGGGATGGGGGCCGAGCAGTACTTC. Translation: CASSLAGMGAEQYF.

This clonotype was observed a handful of times. The chain has TRBV5-5 and TRBJ2-1; D possibly corresponds to TRBD1 (5 bases). The germline CDR1 and CDR2 sequences are SGHKS and YYEKEE (reference sequence). This CDR3 region has 15 residues. Trimming shortened V by 4 bases and J by 4 bases, and 15 bases separated the two germline ends. CDR3 loop: CASSIRTTQYNEQFF. CDR3 in DNA: TGTGCCAGCAGCATCCGGACAACCCAATACAATGAGCAGTTCTTC.

As for this clonotype: Mismatch with germline at one junction end may stem from a read error. The rearrangement uses TRBV12-3 or TRBV12-4 and TRBJ2-1; 8 bases match TRBD2. The CDR3 spans 16 residues. CDR3 DNA sequence: TGTGCCAGCGGTTTAGCGGCGGGAGGTTCCTACAATGAGCAGTTCTTC. This codes for CASGLAAGGSYNEQFF.

This rearrangement joins TRBV2 to TRBJ2-5; 7 bases line up with TRBD1. V lost 7 bases, J lost 3 bases, and 5 bases stayed unmatched. CDR1 is SNHLY and CDR2 is FYNNEI in the germline V gene. The CDR3 length is 13 residues. CDR3 in DNA: TGTGCCAGCACGCGAGACAGGGAAGAGACCCAGTACTTC. Its protein is CASTRDREETQYF.

This clonotype was detected ten times or more. The genes are TRBV11-2 and TRBJ2-6, with 7 nucleotides matching TRBD1. With 4 bases clipped from V and 0 bases from J, the junction kept 3 bases outside the gene matches. The germline gives CDR1 SGHAT, CDR2 FQNNGV. This CDR3 is built from 16 residues. This chain's CDR3 is CASSSRQGSGANVLTF. The CDR3 DNA reads TGTGCCAGCAGCTCGAGACAGGGCTCTGGGGCCAACGTCCTGACTTTC. The whole variable domain, filled in from reference TRBV11-2 and TRBJ2-6, reads EAGVAQSPRYKIIEKRQSVAFWCNPISGHATLYWYQQILGQGPKLLIQFQNNGVVDDSQLPKDRFSAERLKGVDSTLKIQPAKLEDSAVYLCASSSRQGSGANVLTFGAGSRLTVL.

This clonotype was seen at least ten times. J is TRBJ2-3 and V is TRBV20-1; D is possibly TRBD2 (6 bases). Germline-derived CDR1 and CDR2 are DFQATT and SNEGSKA (reference sequence). Deletions cut 7 bases from V and 1 base from J, with 15 bases between. The CDR3 has 14 amino acids. Here the CDR3 reads CSGRVERGTDTQYF. The CDR3 DNA sequence: TGCAGTGGGAGGGTAGAGAGGGGCACAGATACGCAGTATTTT.

This clonotype has ten or more counts. The J gene is TRBJ2-3, the V gene TRBV20-1, with D unclear. Germline assignment: CDR1 DFQATT and CDR2 SNEGSKA (reference sequence). This CDR3 comprises 15 residues. V was cut by 0 bases and J by 0 bases, with 10 bases left in between. The DNA for the CDR3 is TGCAGTGCTAGAGATCCCTCAGCTAGCACAGATACGCAGTATTTT. Amino acid sequence: CSARDPSASTDTQYF.

This chain uses TRBV28 with TRBJ2-7; 12 nucleotides agree with TRBD1. Germline CDR1 and CDR2: MDHEN and SYDVKM. V was clipped by 1 base and J by 5 bases; unmatched bases: 12. The CDR3 length is 18 residues. The CDR3, as DNA: TGTGCCAGCAGTTTATATTTTCATGCGGGACAGGGGGCGGACGAGCAGTACTTC. Protein sequence: CASSLYFHAGQGADEQYF.

Ten or more counts support this clonotype. The chain is built from TRBV12-3 or TRBV12-4 and TRBJ2-7, with TRBD1 matching over 11 bases. Losses at the gene ends were 4 bases for V and 3 bases for J; bases not matched to a gene: 5. The CDR3 has 15 residues. This CDR3 is CASSSRTGGGYEQYF. The CDR3 DNA reads as TGTGCCAGCAGTTCCCGGACAGGGGGCGGCTACGAGCAGTACTTC.

This clonotype was picked up a small number of times. The V and J genes are TRBV19 and TRBJ2-7; tentative D call: TRBD1 (6 bases). The CDR3 length is 13 residues. V was clipped by 5 bases and J by 5 bases, with 13 bases between them. Germline assignment: CDR1 LNHDA and CDR2 SQIVND (reference sequence). The CDR3 DNA reads TGTGCCAGTAGTGCCCGGACAGTTCACGAGCAGTACTTC. Residues: CASSARTVHEQYF.

This clonotype was observed at least ten times. This chain uses TRBV27 with TRBJ2-7; D possibly matches TRBD1 or TRBD2 (5 bases each). CDR1 and CDR2 from the germline V gene are MNHEY and SMNVEV (reference sequence). This CDR3 spans 15 amino acids. The ends were cut back, 6 bases at V and 3 bases at J, with 18 bases in the middle. The CDR3 here is CASSRVRGERYEQYF. In DNA, the CDR3 is TGTGCCAGCAGCCGGGTGCGAGGGGAGCGCTACGAGCAGTACTTC.